This T cell receptor (beta chain) was retrieved from a study of cytomegalovirus exposure and HLA in healthy donors. CDR1 is SGHVS and CDR2 is FNYEAQ in the germline V gene. This CDR3 has 15 amino acids. Trimming pared 2 bases from V and 6 bases from J, leaving 11 bases between. Study-wide findings and caveats: A missense DCLRE1C variant was associated with V- and J-gene trimming of TCR beta chains in a later analysis, and an independent cohort replicated the association. HLA alleles showed associations with some 17,000 TCR beta sequences in a later analysis, at a 0.05 false discovery rate. An observed cluster of highly shared sequence variants was recorded as a likely sequencing artifact.

Participants comprised healthy donors of bone marrow. PCR employed 60 Vbeta and 13 Jbeta primers. This table comes from immunoSEQ multiplex PCR, and its TCRdb copy is limited to in-frame clones, with some not included. The table for this sample gives 100,000 to 150,000 clones. Comment on this clone: Its target is not known.

This chain uses TRBV7-6 with TRBJ1-6, with D possibly matching TRBD1 (6 bases). The clonotype was recovered from a woman in her thirties or forties in good health and CMV-seronegative. Sequenced material: PBMCs. This CDR3 reads CASSLYTQGNSPLHF. DNA for the CDR3: TGTGCCAGCAGCTTATACACACAGGGTAATTCACCCCTCCACTTT.